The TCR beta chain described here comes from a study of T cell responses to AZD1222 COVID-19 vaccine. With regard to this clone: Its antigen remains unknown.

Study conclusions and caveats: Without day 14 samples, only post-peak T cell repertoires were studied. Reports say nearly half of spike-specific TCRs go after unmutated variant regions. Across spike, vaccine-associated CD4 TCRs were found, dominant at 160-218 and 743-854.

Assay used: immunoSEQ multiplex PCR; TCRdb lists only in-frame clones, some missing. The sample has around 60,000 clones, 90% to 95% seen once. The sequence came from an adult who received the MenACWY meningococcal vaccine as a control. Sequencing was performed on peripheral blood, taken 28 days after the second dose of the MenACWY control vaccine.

The CDR3 region has the DNA TGTGCCAGCAGCTGGACAGGGGGCGAGCAGTACTTC. It yields the protein CASSWTGGEQYF. The chain employs TRBV5-4 and TRBJ2-7, with 10 nucleotides matching TRBD1. The CDR3 length is 12 residues. V gave up 3 bases and J gave up 6 bases; unmatched junction bases: 0. Germline assignment: CDR1 SGHNT and CDR2 YYREEE (reference sequence).